This TCR beta chain was captured in a study of radiotherapy plus CTLA-4 blockade in lung cancer. For the study at large: Objective responses were documented in around 19% of patients, with disease control in 25% to 35%.

Looked up from germline, CDR1 is MNHEY and CDR2 is SVGAGI. The CDR3 totals 15 residues. This clone was counted once. The antigen remains undetermined. The table came from immunoSEQ multiplex PCR; TCRdb's copy has only in-frame clones and leaves some out. Of more than 90,000 clones listed, 81% were seen once; the top ten hold roughly 3.1%. The study, taken as a whole, reports: Early blood T cell clone dynamics, with interferon-beta, were reported to best predict response. There was expansion of tumor-derived TCR clones in blood after radiotherapy plus ipilimumab.

The TCR comes from a human donor with non-small cell lung cancer that progressed on radiotherapy plus ipilimumab. Some clones in this sample may be carry-over from other donors' samples. The V and J genes are TRBV6-5 and TRBJ2-5; tentatively, D is TRBD2 (5 bases). The J call may be wrong; the DNA end is better matched by TRBJ2-7. Material: peripheral blood, obtained from a patient treated with radiotherapy plus ipilimumab. The CDR3 spells CASSYAEAIPYEQYF. The CDR3 DNA reads as TGTGCCAGCAGTTACGCGGAGGCCATACCCTACGAGCAGTACTTC.